A selection of T cell receptor beta chains follows, all from one sample in a study of cytomegalovirus exposure and HLA in healthy donors. Profiled with immunoSEQ multiplex PCR; TCRdb holds only in-frame clones, not every one. The top ten clones hold roughly 2.5% of a sample with 260,000 or so clones, about 83% of them seen once. The sequenced sample consisted of PBMCs. The receptors shown here come from a man younger than 35 in good health and CMV-seronegative. CDR3s include the opening cysteine and the closing phenylalanine or tryptophan. A D gene is named only where the DNA matches it firmly. Clone size is shown for a subset of rows, as once, few, many or a class of expanded clone.

V gene: TRBV27
clone size: -
J gene: TRBJ2-2
D gene: -
CDR3 protein: CASSFWVAATTGELFF
CDR3 DNA: TGTGCCAGCAGTTTTTGGGTAGCCGCGACCACCGGGGAGCTGTTTTTT

V gene: TRBV7-2
clone size: -
J gene: TRBJ2-5
D gene: TRBD2
CDR3 protein: CASSLFLAGSQETQYF
CDR3 DNA: TGTGCCAGCAGCTTATTTCTAGCGGGGTCCCAAGAGACCCAGTACTTC

V gene: TRBV4-2
clone size: -
J gene: TRBJ2-7
D gene: -
CDR3 protein: CASSQDAGQSSYEQYF
CDR3 DNA: TGTGCCAGCAGCCAAGATGCGGGACAGAGCTCCTACGAGCAGTACTTC

V gene: TRBV7-3
clone size: -
J gene: TRBJ2-2
D gene: TRBD1
CDR3 protein: CASSLSGTGWSGELFF
CDR3 DNA: TGTGCCAGCAGCTTGAGCGGGACAGGGTGGTCCGGGGAGCTGTTTTTT

V gene: TRBV10-3
clone size: -
J gene: TRBJ2-7
D gene: -
CDR3 protein: CAISVATGASLEQYF
CDR3 DNA: TGTGCCATCAGTGTAGCCACAGGAGCCAGCCTCGAGCAGTACTTC

V gene: TRBV4-3
clone size: -
J gene: TRBJ1-4
D gene: -
CDR3 protein: CASSQESRGGEKLFF
CDR3 DNA: TGCGCCAGCAGCCAAGAATCTCGGGGAGGTGAAAAACTGTTTTTT

V gene: TRBV6-5
clone size: -
J gene: TRBJ1-5
D gene: -
CDR3 protein: CASSPGRGDQPQHF
CDR3 DNA: TGTGCCAGCAGTCCCGGACGGGGAGATCAGCCCCAGCATTTT

V gene: TRBV5-1
clone size: -
J gene: TRBJ2-1
D gene: -
CDR3 protein: CASSLAAGTSYNEQFF
CDR3 DNA: TGCGCCAGCAGCTTGGCCGCCGGGACATCCTACAATGAGCAGTTCTTC

V gene: TRBV7-2
clone size: -
J gene: TRBJ2-1
D gene: TRBD2
CDR3 protein: CASSLRREGGQFF
CDR3 DNA: TGTGCCAGCAGTCTTCGGCGGGAGGGGGGGCAGTTCTTC

V gene: TRBV7-2
clone size: -
J gene: TRBJ1-1
D gene: TRBD1
CDR3 protein: CASSLGPDRGRGTEAFF
CDR3 DNA: TGTGCCAGCAGCTTGGGCCCCGACAGGGGAAGAGGCACTGAAGCTTTCTTT

V gene: TRBV14
clone size: -
J gene: TRBJ1-6
D gene: -
CDR3 protein: CASSQDLYSPLHF
CDR3 DNA: TGTGCCAGCAGCCAAGATCTGTATTCACCCCTCCACTTT

V gene: TRBV6-5
clone size: few
J gene: TRBJ2-7
D gene: -
CDR3 protein: CASSSQGYIQYF
CDR3 DNA: TGTGCCAGCAGTTCCCAGGGTTATATCCAGTACTTC

V gene: TRBV5-4
clone size: -
J gene: TRBJ2-1
D gene: TRBD2
CDR3 protein: CASSSQTTSSNEQFF
CDR3 DNA: TGTGCCAGCAGCTCACAGACGACTAGCAGCAATGAGCAGTTCTTC

V gene: TRBV18
clone size: once
J gene: TRBJ1-6
D gene: -
CDR3 protein: CASSPSVVGGGSPLHF
CDR3 DNA: TGTGCCAGCTCACCAAGTGTTGTCGGGGGAGGTTCACCCCTCCACTTT

V gene: TRBV18
clone size: once
J gene: TRBJ1-4
D gene: -
CDR3 protein: CASSPQSGIATNEKLFF
CDR3 DNA: TGTGCCAGCTCACCACAGTCAGGAATTGCAACTAATGAAAAACTGTTTTTT

V gene: TRBV7-3
clone size: -
J gene: TRBJ2-7
D gene: -
CDR3 protein: CASSLGGVPYEQYF
CDR3 DNA: TGTGCCAGCAGCTTAGGAGGAGTCCCCTACGAGCAGTACTTC

V gene: TRBV30
clone size: -
J gene: TRBJ2-7
D gene: TRBD2
CDR3 protein: CAWSRTSGDAYEQYF
CDR3 DNA: TGTGCCTGGAGTCGGACTAGCGGGGACGCCTACGAGCAGTACTTC

V gene: TRBV7-8
clone size: -
J gene: TRBJ1-1
D gene: -
CDR3 protein: CASSSELVNTEAFF
CDR3 DNA: TGTGCCAGCAGCTCTGAGCTCGTGAACACTGAAGCTTTCTTT

V gene: TRBV27
clone size: -
J gene: TRBJ2-2
D gene: -
CDR3 protein: CASSFGRADTGELFF
CDR3 DNA: TGTGCCAGCAGTTTTGGCAGGGCGGACACCGGGGAGCTGTTTTTT

V gene: TRBV2
clone size: -
J gene: TRBJ1-1
D gene: -
CDR3 protein: CASSAQGPAAFF
CDR3 DNA: TGTGCCAGCAGTGCTCAGGGTCCGGCAGCTTTCTTT

V gene: TRBV4-1
clone size: -
J gene: TRBJ2-3
D gene: -
CDR3 protein: CASSQGAALVDTQYF
CDR3 DNA: TGCGCCAGCAGCCAAGGAGCGGCCCTAGTCGATACGCAGTATTTT

V gene: TRBV5-4
clone size: -
J gene: TRBJ1-1
D gene: -
CDR3 protein: CASRPWAMNTEAFF
CDR3 DNA: TGTGCCAGCCGTCCGTGGGCCATGAACACTGAAGCTTTCTTT

V gene: TRBV28
clone size: -
J gene: TRBJ1-3
D gene: -
CDR3 protein: CAITGSGSSIYF
CDR3 DNA: TGTGCCATCACCGGATCGGGTAGTTCCATATATTTT

V gene: TRBV30
clone size: few
J gene: TRBJ2-7
D gene: -
CDR3 protein: CAWSVSYEQYF
CDR3 DNA: TGTGCCTGGAGTGTCAGTTACGAGCAGTACTTC

V gene: TRBV9
clone size: -
J gene: TRBJ1-2
D gene: TRBD1
CDR3 protein: CASSGNIRDREGYTF
CDR3 DNA: TGTGCCAGCAGCGGAAACATCCGGGACAGAGAAGGCTACACCTTC

V gene: TRBV30
clone size: -
J gene: TRBJ2-1
D gene: TRBD2
CDR3 protein: CAWTPPTSGAHEQFF
CDR3 DNA: TGTGCCTGGACCCCCCCGACTAGCGGGGCCCATGAGCAGTTCTTC

V gene: TRBV21-1
clone size: -
J gene: TRBJ2-2
D gene: -
CDR3 protein: CASRIRDSSTNTGELFF
CDR3 DNA: TGTGCCAGCAGAATCCGGGACTCATCGACGAACACCGGGGAGCTGTTTTTT

V gene: TRBV7-9
clone size: -
J gene: TRBJ1-1
D gene: -
CDR3 protein: CALAREGEAFF
CDR3 DNA: TGTGCCCTCGCGAGGGAGGGTGAAGCTTTCTTT

V gene: TRBV6-5
clone size: -
J gene: TRBJ1-2
D gene: -
CDR3 protein: CASRFRGTYGYTF
CDR3 DNA: TGTGCCAGCCGCTTCAGGGGAACCTATGGCTACACCTTC

V gene: TRBV9
clone size: once
J gene: TRBJ1-1
D gene: TRBD1
CDR3 protein: CASSASGTGLAFF
CDR3 DNA: TGTGCCAGCAGCGCCTCCGGGACAGGGTTAGCTTTCTTT

V gene: TRBV7-8
clone size: -
J gene: TRBJ1-6
D gene: TRBD1
CDR3 protein: CASSLEGTGDSPLHF
CDR3 DNA: TGTGCCAGCAGCTTAGAGGGGACAGGGGACTCACCCCTCCACTTT

V gene: TRBV7-2
clone size: -
J gene: TRBJ1-2
D gene: -
CDR3 protein: CASSPGWGYGYTF
CDR3 DNA: TGTGCCAGCAGTCCAGGGTGGGGCTATGGCTACACCTTC

V gene: TRBV7-2
clone size: -
J gene: TRBJ1-3
D gene: -
CDR3 protein: CASSFQGSTGNTIYF
CDR3 DNA: TGTGCCAGCAGCTTCCAGGGGTCGACTGGAAACACCATATATTTT